This is a list of T cell receptor beta chains from one sample in a study of a mutant IDH1 vaccine in newly diagnosed glioma. The assay was immunoSEQ multiplex PCR, and TCRdb's table has in-frame clones only and misses some. The sample gives roughly 40,000 clones, 91% of which show up once; 2% to 3% is in the top ten. For these receptors, no antigen is known. Sequences were derived from PBMCs, sampled from a glioma patient whose treatment included an IDH1 peptide vaccine. The receptors were sampled from a man aged 45-65 years with glioma. CDR3s include the opening cysteine and the closing phenylalanine or tryptophan. A D gene is named only where the DNA matches it firmly. For some rows the clone size is stated as once, few or many, or as a class when expanded; others skip it.

d_call: TRBD1; j_call: TRBJ1-1; clone_size: -; v_call: TRBV7-2; cdr3_aa: CASSDRQGTMNTEAFF; cdr3_nt: TGTGCCAGCAGCGATAGACAGGGGACGATGAACACTGAAGCTTTCTTT
d_call: TRBD1; j_call: TRBJ2-3; clone_size: -; v_call: TRBV29-1; cdr3_aa: CAVRTGTVTDTQYF; cdr3_nt: TGCGCTGTTCGGACGGGGACAGTCACAGATACGCAGTATTTT
d_call: -; j_call: TRBJ1-6; clone_size: -; v_call: TRBV4-1; cdr3_aa: CASSQDLGRPYNSPLHF; cdr3_nt: TGCGCCAGCAGCCAAGATCTGGGCAGACCTTATAATTCACCCCTCCACTTT
d_call: -; j_call: TRBJ1-1; clone_size: -; v_call: TRBV29-1; cdr3_aa: CSVSQQLNTEAFF; cdr3_nt: TGCAGCGTATCCCAGCAACTGAACACTGAAGCTTTCTTT
d_call: TRBD2; j_call: TRBJ2-3; clone_size: -; v_call: TRBV4-2; cdr3_aa: CASSQDGPSGSTDTQYF; cdr3_nt: TGTGCCAGCAGCCAAGATGGCCCTAGCGGGAGCACAGATACGCAGTATTTT
d_call: -; j_call: TRBJ2-3; clone_size: -; v_call: TRBV19; cdr3_aa: CASSIDHRLREKRATDTQYF; cdr3_nt: TGTGCCAGTAGTATCGACCATCGACTGAGGGAGAAGCGGGCCACAGATACGCAGTATTTT
d_call: -; j_call: TRBJ2-7; clone_size: -; v_call: TRBV5-4; cdr3_aa: CASSFGGQSPRSYEQYF; cdr3_nt: TGTGCCAGCAGCTTCGGGGGGCAGAGCCCGCGGAGCTACGAGCAGTACTTC
d_call: -; j_call: TRBJ1-1; clone_size: once; v_call: TRBV28; cdr3_aa: CASSTYPRALEAFF; cdr3_nt: TGTGCCAGCAGCACCTACCCCAGGGCTCTTGAAGCTTTCTTT
d_call: TRBD1; j_call: TRBJ2-5; clone_size: -; v_call: TRBV11-3; cdr3_aa: CASSLGGQAGKETQYF; cdr3_nt: TGTGCCAGCAGCTTAGGGGGACAGGCCGGTAAAGAGACCCAGTACTTC
d_call: -; j_call: TRBJ2-3; clone_size: once; v_call: TRBV6-5; cdr3_aa: CASSPSSSKGTQYF; cdr3_nt: TGTGCCAGCAGCCCATCCTCCTCGAAGGGTACGCAGTATTTT
d_call: -; j_call: TRBJ1-1; clone_size: -; v_call: TRBV6-4; cdr3_aa: CASSASPGVTEAFF; cdr3_nt: TGTGCCAGCAGTGCATCCCCAGGGGTCACTGAAGCTTTCTTT
d_call: TRBD2; j_call: TRBJ2-2; clone_size: -; v_call: TRBV7-6; cdr3_aa: CASSLVASGYTGELFF; cdr3_nt: TGTGCCAGCAGCTTAGTGGCTAGCGGGTACACCGGGGAGCTGTTTTTT
d_call: -; j_call: TRBJ1-6; clone_size: -; v_call: TRBV7-2; cdr3_aa: CASSFPHNSPLHF; cdr3_nt: TGTGCCAGCAGCTTCCCACATAATTCACCCCTCCACTTT
d_call: TRBD2; j_call: TRBJ2-7; clone_size: -; v_call: TRBV5-1; cdr3_aa: CASSWGLAGVATYEQYF; cdr3_nt: TGCGCCAGCAGCTGGGGACTAGCGGGAGTCGCTACCTACGAGCAGTACTTC
d_call: -; j_call: TRBJ2-5; clone_size: -; v_call: TRBV4-3; cdr3_aa: CASSQDLKETQYF; cdr3_nt: TGCGCCAGCAGCCAAGATCTGAAAGAGACCCAGTACTTC
d_call: -; j_call: TRBJ2-5; clone_size: -; v_call: TRBV7-6; cdr3_aa: CASSQPTRGFETQYF; cdr3_nt: TGTGCCAGCAGCCAACCCACCCGGGGATTCGAGACCCAGTACTTC
d_call: TRBD1; j_call: TRBJ1-1; clone_size: -; v_call: TRBV7-9; cdr3_aa: CASRPNRGGTEAFF; cdr3_nt: TGTGCCAGCAGACCTAACAGGGGTGGAACTGAAGCTTTCTTT
d_call: -; j_call: TRBJ1-2; clone_size: once; v_call: TRBV2; cdr3_aa: CASSEAGRNYGYTF; cdr3_nt: TGTGCCAGCAGTGAGGCGGGTCGAAACTATGGCTACACCTTC
d_call: -; j_call: TRBJ2-3; clone_size: -; v_call: TRBV2; cdr3_aa: CASSESVGTDTQYF; cdr3_nt: TGTGCCAGCAGTGAAAGCGTCGGGACAGATACGCAGTATTTT
d_call: -; j_call: TRBJ2-2; clone_size: once; v_call: TRBV5-4; cdr3_aa: CASSLVSGNTGELFF; cdr3_nt: TGTGCCAGCAGCTTGGTATCGGGAAACACCGGGGAGCTGTTTTTT
d_call: -; j_call: TRBJ1-1; clone_size: -; v_call: TRBV5-4; cdr3_aa: CASSLETGWAFF; cdr3_nt: TGTGCCAGCAGCTTGGAAACAGGGTGGGCTTTCTTT
d_call: -; j_call: TRBJ2-1; clone_size: few; v_call: TRBV29-1; cdr3_aa: CSVEVSRGSLSSYNEQFF; cdr3_nt: TGCAGCGTTGAAGTTAGTAGGGGGAGCTTAAGCTCCTACAATGAGCAGTTCTTC
d_call: -; j_call: TRBJ1-5; clone_size: -; v_call: TRBV21-1; cdr3_aa: CASSPLPWEPQHF; cdr3_nt: TGTGCCAGCAGCCCCCTCCCGTGGGAGCCCCAGCATTTT
d_call: -; j_call: TRBJ1-1; clone_size: -; v_call: TRBV27; cdr3_aa: CASSLYPPSKNTEAFF; cdr3_nt: TGTGCCAGCAGTTTATACCCCCCTTCAAAGAACACTGAAGCTTTCTTT
d_call: -; j_call: TRBJ1-5; clone_size: -; v_call: TRBV5-1; cdr3_aa: CASSPGGLNSNQPQHF; cdr3_nt: TGCGCCAGCAGCCCGGGAGGACTGAATAGCAATCAGCCCCAGCATTTT
d_call: -; j_call: TRBJ2-7; clone_size: -; v_call: TRBV9; cdr3_aa: CASSVEGVPFEQYF; cdr3_nt: TGTGCCAGCAGCGTAGAGGGGGTACCGTTTGAGCAGTACTTC
d_call: -; j_call: TRBJ1-5; clone_size: -; v_call: TRBV28; cdr3_aa: CASSTAGRKKPQHF; cdr3_nt: TGTGCCAGCAGTACAGCTGGGAGGAAAAAGCCCCAGCATTTT
d_call: -; j_call: TRBJ1-2; clone_size: -; v_call: TRBV5-1; cdr3_aa: CASSLGRDYTF; cdr3_nt: TGCGCCAGCAGCCTCGGACGGGATTACACCTTC
d_call: TRBD1; j_call: TRBJ1-1; clone_size: -; v_call: TRBV18; cdr3_aa: CASSPGTGNTEAFF; cdr3_nt: TGTGCCAGCTCGCCCGGGACAGGGAACACTGAAGCTTTCTTT
d_call: -; j_call: TRBJ1-2; clone_size: -; v_call: TRBV20-1; cdr3_aa: CSGWDPDGYTF; cdr3_nt: TGCAGTGGGTGGGACCCGGATGGCTACACCTTC
d_call: TRBD1; j_call: TRBJ2-7; clone_size: -; v_call: TRBV6-1; cdr3_aa: CASSAELTGAGEQYF; cdr3_nt: TGTGCCAGCAGTGCCGAACTGACAGGGGCAGGGGAGCAGTACTTC
d_call: TRBD1; j_call: TRBJ1-2; clone_size: -; v_call: TRBV6-1; cdr3_aa: CASSGRQGIASGYTF; cdr3_nt: TGTGCCAGCAGTGGACGACAGGGCATTGCATCGGGCTACACCTTC
d_call: -; j_call: TRBJ1-2; clone_size: -; v_call: TRBV20-1; cdr3_aa: CSASTGYGYTF; cdr3_nt: TGCAGTGCTAGTACGGGCTATGGCTACACCTTC
d_call: TRBD2; j_call: TRBJ2-7; clone_size: -; v_call: TRBV29-1; cdr3_aa: CSVDPGSGGTPDEQYF; cdr3_nt: TGCAGCGTTGACCCCGGCAGCGGGGGGACACCAGACGAGCAGTACTTC
d_call: -; j_call: TRBJ2-3; clone_size: once; v_call: TRBV6-6; cdr3_aa: CASSPGGGAGDTQYF; cdr3_nt: TGTGCCAGCAGTCCCGGTGGGGGGGCAGGAGATACGCAGTATTTT
d_call: -; j_call: TRBJ1-1; clone_size: -; v_call: TRBV7-9; cdr3_aa: CASSLGGLLNTEAFF; cdr3_nt: TGTGCCAGCAGCTTAGGGGGGCTCCTGAACACTGAAGCTTTCTTT
d_call: -; j_call: TRBJ2-7; clone_size: -; v_call: TRBV18; cdr3_aa: CASSSDTPSLLGEQYF; cdr3_nt: TGTGCCAGCTCATCGGACACCCCGTCCCTCCTTGGGGAGCAGTACTTC
d_call: -; j_call: TRBJ1-5; clone_size: few; v_call: TRBV19; cdr3_aa: CATGQVINQPQHF; cdr3_nt: TGTGCCACTGGACAAGTCATCAATCAGCCCCAGCATTTT
d_call: -; j_call: TRBJ2-1; clone_size: -; v_call: TRBV7-9; cdr3_aa: CASSPLGGADYNEQFF; cdr3_nt: TGTGCCAGCAGCCCTTTGGGGGGAGCGGACTACAATGAGCAGTTCTTC
d_call: -; j_call: TRBJ1-1; clone_size: -; v_call: TRBV28; cdr3_aa: CASAFSTAINTEAFF; cdr3_nt: TGTGCCAGCGCGTTCTCGACAGCCATCAACACTGAAGCTTTCTTT
d_call: -; j_call: TRBJ2-7; clone_size: -; v_call: TRBV18; cdr3_aa: CASSPSQTYEQYF; cdr3_nt: TGTGCCAGCTCACCTTCTCAGACCTACGAGCAGTACTTC
d_call: TRBD2; j_call: TRBJ2-7; clone_size: -; v_call: TRBV7-2; cdr3_aa: CASSLGLAGVLYEQYF; cdr3_nt: TGTGCCAGCAGCTTGGGACTAGCGGGCGTGCTCTACGAGCAGTACTTC
d_call: -; j_call: TRBJ1-5; clone_size: -; v_call: TRBV19; cdr3_aa: CASRPTGGRGPQHF; cdr3_nt: TGTGCCAGTAGACCCACGGGGGGACGGGGGCCCCAGCATTTT
d_call: -; j_call: TRBJ2-2; clone_size: -; v_call: TRBV12-5; cdr3_aa: CASGLDNTGELFF; cdr3_nt: TGTGCTAGTGGTTTGGACAACACCGGGGAGCTGTTTTTT
d_call: -; j_call: TRBJ1-1; clone_size: -; v_call: TRBV9; cdr3_aa: CASSVGGQQNTEAFF; cdr3_nt: TGTGCCAGCAGCGTAGGGGGGCAGCAGAACACTGAAGCTTTCTTT
d_call: -; j_call: TRBJ2-7; clone_size: -; v_call: TRBV5-1; cdr3_aa: CASSLGTYTYEQYF; cdr3_nt: TGCGCCAGCAGCTTAGGGACTTATACCTACGAGCAGTACTTC
d_call: -; j_call: TRBJ2-5; clone_size: -; v_call: TRBV7-8; cdr3_aa: CASSSQPGEQYF; cdr3_nt: TGTGCCAGCAGCTCCCAACCTGGGGAGCAGTACTTC
d_call: TRBD1; j_call: TRBJ2-1; clone_size: once; v_call: TRBV7-9; cdr3_aa: CASRTGFLEQFF; cdr3_nt: TGTGCCAGCAGGACAGGGTTTCTTGAGCAGTTCTTC
d_call: TRBD1; j_call: TRBJ2-4; clone_size: -; v_call: TRBV10-1; cdr3_aa: CASSESDRVNIQYF; cdr3_nt: TGCGCCAGCAGTGAGTCCGACAGGGTTAACATTCAGTACTTC
d_call: TRBD2; j_call: TRBJ2-3; clone_size: -; v_call: TRBV6-4; cdr3_aa: CASSEGSGTHTDTQYF; cdr3_nt: TGTGCCAGCAGTGAAGGTAGCGGGACCCACACAGATACGCAGTATTTT
d_call: -; j_call: TRBJ2-7; clone_size: -; v_call: TRBV5-1; cdr3_aa: CASSFPGAREQYF; cdr3_nt: TGCGCCAGCAGCTTCCCGGGGGCGCGGGAGCAGTACTTC
d_call: -; j_call: TRBJ2-1; clone_size: -; v_call: TRBV9; cdr3_aa: CASSVGLNNEQFF; cdr3_nt: TGTGCCAGCAGCGTGGGACTGAACAATGAGCAGTTCTTC
d_call: -; j_call: TRBJ2-1; clone_size: -; v_call: TRBV21-1; cdr3_aa: CASSSRPQRNNEQFF; cdr3_nt: TGTGCCAGCAGCTCCCGACCACAACGGAACAATGAGCAGTTCTTC
d_call: -; j_call: TRBJ1-4; clone_size: -; v_call: TRBV5-1; cdr3_aa: CASSYLPPLKQVPRKLFF; cdr3_nt: TGCGCCAGCAGCTACTTACCTCCTCTCAAGCAAGTCCCAAGGAAACTGTTTTTT
d_call: -; j_call: TRBJ2-7; clone_size: few; v_call: TRBV25-1; cdr3_aa: CASSGTTGGRSLYEQYF; cdr3_nt: TGTGCCAGCAGTGGGACGACCGGGGGCCGGTCTCTCTACGAGCAGTACTTC
d_call: -; j_call: TRBJ2-5; clone_size: -; v_call: TRBV2; cdr3_aa: CASSRDSPQGQETQYF; cdr3_nt: TGTGCCAGCAGCCGAGACTCCCCCCAGGGCCAAGAGACCCAGTACTTC
d_call: -; j_call: TRBJ1-1; clone_size: -; v_call: TRBV28; cdr3_aa: CATGVMNTEAFF; cdr3_nt: TGTGCCACGGGGGTCATGAACACTGAAGCTTTCTTT
d_call: -; j_call: TRBJ2-4; clone_size: -; v_call: TRBV19; cdr3_aa: CASSLDLAPKNIQYF; cdr3_nt: TGTGCCAGTAGTCTAGACTTAGCGCCAAAAAACATTCAGTACTTC
d_call: -; j_call: TRBJ1-1; clone_size: -; v_call: TRBV19; cdr3_aa: CASSIGPNTEAFF; cdr3_nt: TGTGCCAGTAGTATTGGGCCGAACACTGAAGCTTTCTTT
d_call: TRBD1; j_call: TRBJ1-3; clone_size: once; v_call: TRBV4-1; cdr3_aa: CASSQERTGAGNTIYF; cdr3_nt: TGCGCCAGCAGCCAAGAGAGGACAGGGGCTGGAAACACCATATATTTT